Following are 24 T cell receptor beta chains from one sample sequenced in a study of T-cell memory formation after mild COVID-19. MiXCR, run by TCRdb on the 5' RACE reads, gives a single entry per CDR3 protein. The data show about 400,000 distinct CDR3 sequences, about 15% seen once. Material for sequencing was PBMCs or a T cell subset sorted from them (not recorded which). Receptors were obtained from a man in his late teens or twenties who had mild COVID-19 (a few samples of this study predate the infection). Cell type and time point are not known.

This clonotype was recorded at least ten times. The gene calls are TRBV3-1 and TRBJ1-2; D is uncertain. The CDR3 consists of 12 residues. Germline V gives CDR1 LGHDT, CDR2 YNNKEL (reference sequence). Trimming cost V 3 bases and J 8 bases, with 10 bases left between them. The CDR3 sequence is CASSQGNGGYTF. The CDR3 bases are TGTGCCAGCAGCCAGGGGAATGGCGGCTACACCTTC.

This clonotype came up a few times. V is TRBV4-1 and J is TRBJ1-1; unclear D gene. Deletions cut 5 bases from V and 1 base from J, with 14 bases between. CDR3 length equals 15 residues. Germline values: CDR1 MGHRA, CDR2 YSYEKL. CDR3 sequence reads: CASSYNGRANTEAFF. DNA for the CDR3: TGCGCCAGCAGCTACAACGGGAGGGCGAACACTGAAGCTTTCTTT.

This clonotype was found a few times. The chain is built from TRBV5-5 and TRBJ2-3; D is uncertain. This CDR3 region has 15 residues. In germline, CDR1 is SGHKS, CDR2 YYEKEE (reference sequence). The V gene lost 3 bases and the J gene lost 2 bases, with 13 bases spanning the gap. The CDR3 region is CASSSGPTDTDTQYF. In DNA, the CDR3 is TGTGCCAGCAGCTCAGGACCAACCGACACAGATACGCAGTATTTT.

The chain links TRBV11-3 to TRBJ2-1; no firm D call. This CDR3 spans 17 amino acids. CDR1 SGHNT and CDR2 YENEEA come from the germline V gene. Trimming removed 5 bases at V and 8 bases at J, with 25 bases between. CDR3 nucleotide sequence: TGTGCCAGCAGCCCTCTTGATGGATACACGCTCGGCGATGAGCAGTTCTTC. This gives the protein CASSPLDGYTLGDEQFF. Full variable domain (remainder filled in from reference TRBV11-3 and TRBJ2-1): EAGVVQSPRYKIIEKKQPVAFWCNPISGHNTLYWYLQNLGQGPELLIRYENEEAVDDSQLPKDRFSAERLKGVDSTLKIQPAELGDSAVYLCASSPLDGYTLGDEQFFGPGTRLTVL.

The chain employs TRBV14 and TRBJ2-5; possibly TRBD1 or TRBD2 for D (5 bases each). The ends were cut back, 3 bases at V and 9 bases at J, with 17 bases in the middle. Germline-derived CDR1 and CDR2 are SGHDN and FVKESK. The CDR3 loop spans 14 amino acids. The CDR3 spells CASSQRRDPKSQYF. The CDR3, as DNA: TGTGCCAGCAGCCAGCGCCGGGACCCCAAGTCCCAGTACTTC.

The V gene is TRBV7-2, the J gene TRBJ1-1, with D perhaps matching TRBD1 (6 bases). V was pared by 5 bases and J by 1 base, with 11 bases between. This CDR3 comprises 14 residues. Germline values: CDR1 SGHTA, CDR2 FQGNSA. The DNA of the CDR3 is TGTGCCAGCAGCCCCGGGGGGCAGAACACTGAAGCTTTCTTT. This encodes CASSPGGQNTEAFF.

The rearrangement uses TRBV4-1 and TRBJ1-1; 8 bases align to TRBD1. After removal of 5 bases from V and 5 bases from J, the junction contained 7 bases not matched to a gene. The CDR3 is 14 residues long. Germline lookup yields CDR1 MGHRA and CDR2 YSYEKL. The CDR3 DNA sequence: TGCGCCAGCAGCTTTGACAGGGGCTGGACTGAAGCTTTCTTT. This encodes CASSFDRGWTEAFF.

CDR3 in amino acids: CASRTGTGVYGYTF. The DNA for the CDR3 is TGTGCCAGCAGAACCGGGACAGGGGTCTATGGCTACACCTTC. The chain has TRBV5-4 and TRBJ1-2, with 10 bases lining up with TRBD1. The germline V gene has CDR1 SGHNT and CDR2 YYREEE (reference sequence). V gave up 5 bases and J gave up 4 bases; unmatched junction bases: 5. This CDR3 has 14 residues.

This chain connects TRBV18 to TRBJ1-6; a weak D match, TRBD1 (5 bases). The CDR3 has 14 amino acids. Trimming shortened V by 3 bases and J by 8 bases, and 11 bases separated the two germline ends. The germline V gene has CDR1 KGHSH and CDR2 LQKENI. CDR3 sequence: CASSPGGDDSPLHF. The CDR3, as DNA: TGTGCCAGCTCACCGGGGGGTGACGATTCACCCCTCCACTTT.

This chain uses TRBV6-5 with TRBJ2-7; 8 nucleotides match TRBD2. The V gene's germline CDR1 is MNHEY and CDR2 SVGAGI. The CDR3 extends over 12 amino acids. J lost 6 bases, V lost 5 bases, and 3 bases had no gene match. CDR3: CASSTGGGEQYF. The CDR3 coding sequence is TGTGCCAGCAGTACCGGGGGGGGCGAGCAGTACTTC.

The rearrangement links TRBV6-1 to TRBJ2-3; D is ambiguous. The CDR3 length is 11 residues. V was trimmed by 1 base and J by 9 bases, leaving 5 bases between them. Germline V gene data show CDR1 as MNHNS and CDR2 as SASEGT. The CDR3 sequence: CASSEEITQYF. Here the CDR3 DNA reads TGTGCCAGCAGTGAAGAGATAACGCAGTATTTT.

The CDR3 sequence: CATGQGETQYF. DNA for the CDR3: TGCGCCACCGGACAGGGAGAGACCCAGTACTTC. This chain links TRBV5-1 with TRBJ2-5; 8 bases align to TRBD1. The CDR3 is 11 amino acids. The germline gives CDR1 SGHRS, CDR2 YFSETQ. The trim removed 9 bases at V and 4 bases at J, leaving 2 bases unmatched.

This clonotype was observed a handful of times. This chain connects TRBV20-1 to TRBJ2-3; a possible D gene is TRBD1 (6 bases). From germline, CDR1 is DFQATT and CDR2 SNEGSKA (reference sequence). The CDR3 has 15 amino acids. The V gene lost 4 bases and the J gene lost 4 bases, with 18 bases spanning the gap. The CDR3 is CSAMRTGFRPDTQYF. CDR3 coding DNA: TGCAGTGCTATGCGCACAGGGTTCAGGCCAGATACGCAGTATTTT.

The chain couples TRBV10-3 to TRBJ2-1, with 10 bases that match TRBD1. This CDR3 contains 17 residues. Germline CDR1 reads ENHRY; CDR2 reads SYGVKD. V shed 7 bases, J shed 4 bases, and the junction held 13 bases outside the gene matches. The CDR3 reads CAIKGHRQGAEYNEQFF. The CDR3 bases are TGTGCCATCAAGGGTCACAGACAGGGGGCGGAATACAATGAGCAGTTCTTC.

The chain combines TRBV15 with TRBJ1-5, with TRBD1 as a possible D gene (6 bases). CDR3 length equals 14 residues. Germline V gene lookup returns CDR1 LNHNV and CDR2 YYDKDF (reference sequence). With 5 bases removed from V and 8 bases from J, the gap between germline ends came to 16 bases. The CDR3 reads CATSESRGMEPQHF. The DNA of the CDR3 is TGTGCCACCAGCGAGAGCAGGGGTATGGAGCCCCAGCATTTT.

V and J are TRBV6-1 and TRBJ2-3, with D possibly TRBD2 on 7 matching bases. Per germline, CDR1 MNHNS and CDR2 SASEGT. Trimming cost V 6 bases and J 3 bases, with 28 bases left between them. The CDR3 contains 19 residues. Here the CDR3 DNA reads TGTGCCAGCAGCCGGGTTGTTACACTATGGGGGGGCGGGACAGATACGCAGTATTTT. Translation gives CASSRVVTLWGGGTDTQYF.

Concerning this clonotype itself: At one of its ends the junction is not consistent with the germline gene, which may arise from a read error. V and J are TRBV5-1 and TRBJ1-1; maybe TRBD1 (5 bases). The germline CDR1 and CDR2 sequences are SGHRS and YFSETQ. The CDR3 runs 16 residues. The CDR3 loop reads CDSSLVGTTVNTEAFF. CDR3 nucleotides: TGCGACAGCAGCTTGGTTGGGACGACGGTGAACACTGAAGCTTTCTTT.

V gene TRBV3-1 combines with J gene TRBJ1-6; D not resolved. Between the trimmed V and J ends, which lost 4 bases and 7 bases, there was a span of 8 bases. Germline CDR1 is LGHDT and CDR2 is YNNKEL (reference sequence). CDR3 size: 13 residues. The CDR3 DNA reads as TGTGCCAGCAGCCCCTCGTTGAATTCACCCCTCCACTTT. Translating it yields CASSPSLNSPLHF.

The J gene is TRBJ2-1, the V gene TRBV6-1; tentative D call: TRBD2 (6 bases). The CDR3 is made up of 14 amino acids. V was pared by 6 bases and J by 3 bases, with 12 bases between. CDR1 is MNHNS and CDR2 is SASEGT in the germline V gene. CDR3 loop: CASRLGGFYNEQFF. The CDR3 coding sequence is TGTGCCAGCAGATTGGGGGGATTCTACAATGAGCAGTTCTTC.

The CDR3 here is CASRSWGEKLFF. The CDR3 nucleotides read TGTGCCAGCAGGTCGTGGGGTGAAAAACTGTTTTTT. The V and J genes are TRBV11-2 and TRBJ1-4; D unresolved. The V gene's germline CDR1 is SGHAT and CDR2 FQNNGV. V lost 6 bases and J lost 7, with 9 bases in between. The CDR3 contains 12 residues.

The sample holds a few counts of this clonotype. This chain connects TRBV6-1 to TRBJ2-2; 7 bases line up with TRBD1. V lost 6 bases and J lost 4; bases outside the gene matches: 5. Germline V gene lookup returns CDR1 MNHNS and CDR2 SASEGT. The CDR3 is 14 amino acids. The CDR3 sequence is CASRWDRATGELFF. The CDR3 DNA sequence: TGTGCCAGCAGGTGGGACAGAGCCACCGGGGAGCTGTTTTTT.

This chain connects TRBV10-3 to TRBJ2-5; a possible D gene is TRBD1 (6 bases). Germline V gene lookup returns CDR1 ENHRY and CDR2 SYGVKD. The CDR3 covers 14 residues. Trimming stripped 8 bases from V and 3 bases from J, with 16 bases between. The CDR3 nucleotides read TGTGCCATCGCTGCTGATTGGACAGAAGAGACCCAGTACTTC. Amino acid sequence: CAIAADWTEETQYF.

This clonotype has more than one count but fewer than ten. In nucleotides, the CDR3 is TGTGCCAGCAGTCGGGCCGGAGCTACCACAGATACGCAGTATTTT. Protein product: CASSRAGATTDTQYF. The chain is built from TRBV7-6 and TRBJ2-3; unclear D gene. CDR3 length: 15 residues. The germline CDR1 and CDR2 sequences are SGHVS and FNYEAQ. Trimming removed 6 bases from V and 2 bases from J, with 15 bases in between.

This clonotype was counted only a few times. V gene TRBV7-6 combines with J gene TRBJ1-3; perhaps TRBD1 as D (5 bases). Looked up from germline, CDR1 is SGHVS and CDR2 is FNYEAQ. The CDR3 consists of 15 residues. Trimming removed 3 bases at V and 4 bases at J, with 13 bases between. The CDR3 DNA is TGTGCCAGCAGCTTGACCGGGCCAGGGGGAAACACCATATATTTT. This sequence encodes CASSLTGPGGNTIYF.